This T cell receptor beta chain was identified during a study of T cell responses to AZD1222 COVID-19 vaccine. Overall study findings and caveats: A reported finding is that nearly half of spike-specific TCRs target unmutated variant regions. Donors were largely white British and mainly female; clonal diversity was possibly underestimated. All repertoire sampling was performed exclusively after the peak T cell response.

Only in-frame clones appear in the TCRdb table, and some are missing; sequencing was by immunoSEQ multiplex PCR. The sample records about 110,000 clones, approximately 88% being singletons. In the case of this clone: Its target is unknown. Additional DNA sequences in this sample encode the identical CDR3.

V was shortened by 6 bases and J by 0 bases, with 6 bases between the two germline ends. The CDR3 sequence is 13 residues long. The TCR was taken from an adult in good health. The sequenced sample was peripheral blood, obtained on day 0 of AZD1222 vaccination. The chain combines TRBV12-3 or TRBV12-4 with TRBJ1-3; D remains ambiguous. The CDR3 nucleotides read TGTGCCAGCAGCCAGAGCTCTGGAAACACCATATATTTT. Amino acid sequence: CASSQSSGNTIYF.